This entry is about one TCR beta chain. Source study methods: Reference gene primer amplification gave estimated nucleated cell counts. Sequencing used immunoSEQ multiplex PCR; TCRdb keeps in-frame clones, though not all of them. That table is the source of V, J and clone size, and D and trimming were worked out from the DNA. The data contain about 30,000 clones, under 95% of them singletons. The entry originates in a study of blood T cell repertoires in COVID-19. J gave up 8 bases and V 5 bases, and 10 bases lay outside the gene matches. Germline loops: CDR1 KGHDR, CDR2 SFDVKD. The CDR3 is 15 amino acids.

The J gene is TRBJ2-1, the V gene TRBV24-1; 8 bases are a match to TRBD1. The sequenced material came from peripheral blood. The sequence was obtained from a man aged 65 to 79 with active or convalescent COVID-19. The chain's CDR3 is CATSAQGAGRDEQFF. The CDR3 DNA reads TGTGCCACCAGTGCGCAGGGGGCCGGTCGTGATGAGCAGTTCTTC.